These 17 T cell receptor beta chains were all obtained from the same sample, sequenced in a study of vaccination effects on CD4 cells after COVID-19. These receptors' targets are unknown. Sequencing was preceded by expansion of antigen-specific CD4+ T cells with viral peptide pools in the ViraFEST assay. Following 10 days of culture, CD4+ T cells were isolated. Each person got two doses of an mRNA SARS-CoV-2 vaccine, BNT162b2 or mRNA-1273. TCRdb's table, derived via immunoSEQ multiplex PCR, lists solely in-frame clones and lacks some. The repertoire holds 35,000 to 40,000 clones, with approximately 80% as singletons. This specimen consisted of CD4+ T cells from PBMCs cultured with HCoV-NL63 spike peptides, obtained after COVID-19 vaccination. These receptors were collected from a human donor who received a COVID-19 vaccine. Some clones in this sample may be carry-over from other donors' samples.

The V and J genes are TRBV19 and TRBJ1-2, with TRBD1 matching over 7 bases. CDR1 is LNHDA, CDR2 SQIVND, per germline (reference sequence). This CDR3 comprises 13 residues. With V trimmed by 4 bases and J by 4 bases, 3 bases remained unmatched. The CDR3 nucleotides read TGTGCCAGTAGTAGAGGACAGGTCTATGGCTACACCTTC. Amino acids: CASSRGQVYGYTF.

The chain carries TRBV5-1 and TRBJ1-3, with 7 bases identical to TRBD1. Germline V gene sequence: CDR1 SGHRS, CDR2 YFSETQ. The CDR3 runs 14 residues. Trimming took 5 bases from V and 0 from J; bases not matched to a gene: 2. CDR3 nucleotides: TGCGCCAGCAGAAGGGACAGCTCTGGAAACACCATATATTTT. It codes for CASRRDSSGNTIYF.

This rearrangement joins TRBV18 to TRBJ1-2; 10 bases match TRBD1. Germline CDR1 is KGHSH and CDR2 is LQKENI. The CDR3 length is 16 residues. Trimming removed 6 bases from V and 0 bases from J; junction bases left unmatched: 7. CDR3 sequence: CASSLGQGPANYGYTF. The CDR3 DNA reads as TGTGCCAGCTCGCTGGGACAGGGGCCGGCTAACTATGGCTACACCTTC.

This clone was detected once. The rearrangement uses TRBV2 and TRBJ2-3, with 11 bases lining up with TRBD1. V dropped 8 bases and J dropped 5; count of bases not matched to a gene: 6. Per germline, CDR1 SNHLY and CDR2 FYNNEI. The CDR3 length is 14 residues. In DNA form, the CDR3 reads TGTGCCAGCCACGGACAGGGGGCCTTAGATACGCAGTATTTT. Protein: CASHGQGALDTQYF.

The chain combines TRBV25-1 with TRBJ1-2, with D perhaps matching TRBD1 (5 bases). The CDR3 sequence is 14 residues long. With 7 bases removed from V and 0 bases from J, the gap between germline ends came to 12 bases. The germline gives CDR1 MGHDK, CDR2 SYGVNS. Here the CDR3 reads CASTEGTPNYGYTF. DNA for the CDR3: TGTGCCAGCACCGAAGGGACGCCTAACTATGGCTACACCTTC.

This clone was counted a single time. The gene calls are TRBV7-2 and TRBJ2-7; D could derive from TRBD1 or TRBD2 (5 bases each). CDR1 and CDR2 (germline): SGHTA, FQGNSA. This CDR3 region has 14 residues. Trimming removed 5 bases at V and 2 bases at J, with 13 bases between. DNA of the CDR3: TGTGCCAGCAGCCCCGAGGGGTGGACCTACGAGCAGTACGTC. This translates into CASSPEGWTYEQYV.

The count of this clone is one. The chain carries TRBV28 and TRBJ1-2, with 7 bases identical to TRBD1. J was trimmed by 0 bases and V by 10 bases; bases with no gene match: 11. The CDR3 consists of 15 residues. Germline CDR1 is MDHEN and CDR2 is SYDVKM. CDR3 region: CAILVGTAANYGYTF. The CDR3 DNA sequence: TGTGCCATCCTCGTCGGGACAGCAGCTAACTATGGCTACACCTTC.

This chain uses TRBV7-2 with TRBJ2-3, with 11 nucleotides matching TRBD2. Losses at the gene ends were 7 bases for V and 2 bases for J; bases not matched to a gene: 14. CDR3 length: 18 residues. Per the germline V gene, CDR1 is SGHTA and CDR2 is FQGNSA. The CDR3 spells CASIEDPSGGTHTDTQYF. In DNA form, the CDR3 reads TGTGCCAGCATCGAGGACCCTAGCGGGGGGACCCACACAGATACGCAGTATTTT.

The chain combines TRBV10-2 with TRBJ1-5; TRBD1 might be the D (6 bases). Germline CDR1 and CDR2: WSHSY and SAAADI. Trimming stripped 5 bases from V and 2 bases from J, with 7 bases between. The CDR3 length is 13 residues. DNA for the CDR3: TGCGCCAGCAGTCGACAGGGCAATCAGCCCCAGCATTTT. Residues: CASSRQGNQPQHF.

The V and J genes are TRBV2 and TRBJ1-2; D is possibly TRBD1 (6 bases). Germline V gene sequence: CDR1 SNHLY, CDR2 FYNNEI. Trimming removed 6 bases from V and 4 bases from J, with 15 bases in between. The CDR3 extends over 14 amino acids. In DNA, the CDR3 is TGTGCCAGCAGCGATACTCAGGGGAGCTATGGCTACACCTTC. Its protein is CASSDTQGSYGYTF.

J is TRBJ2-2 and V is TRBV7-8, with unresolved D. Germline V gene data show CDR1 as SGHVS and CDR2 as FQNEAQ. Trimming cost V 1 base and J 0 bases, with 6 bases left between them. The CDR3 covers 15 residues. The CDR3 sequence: CASSLGISNTGELFF. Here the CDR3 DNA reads TGTGCCAGCAGCTTAGGTATATCGAACACCGGGGAGCTGTTTTTT.

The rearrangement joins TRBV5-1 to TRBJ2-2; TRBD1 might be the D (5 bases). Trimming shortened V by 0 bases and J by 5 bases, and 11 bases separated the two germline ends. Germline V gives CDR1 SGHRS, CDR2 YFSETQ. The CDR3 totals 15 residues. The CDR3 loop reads CASSLAGYNTGELFF. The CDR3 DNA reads TGCGCCAGCAGCTTGGCAGGGTACAATACCGGGGAGCTGTTTTTT.

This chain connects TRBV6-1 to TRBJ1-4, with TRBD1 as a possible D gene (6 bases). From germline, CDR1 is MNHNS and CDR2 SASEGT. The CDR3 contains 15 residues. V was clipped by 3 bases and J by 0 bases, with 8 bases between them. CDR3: CASSERGATNEKLFF. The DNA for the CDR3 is TGTGCCAGCAGTGAGAGGGGGGCAACTAATGAAAAACTGTTTTTT.

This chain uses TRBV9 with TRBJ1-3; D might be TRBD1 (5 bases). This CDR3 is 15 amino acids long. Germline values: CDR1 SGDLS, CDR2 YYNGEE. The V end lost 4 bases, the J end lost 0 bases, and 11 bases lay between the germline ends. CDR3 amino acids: CASSPTATSGNTIYF. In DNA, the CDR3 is TGTGCCAGCAGCCCGACAGCCACCTCTGGAAACACCATATATTTT.

The CDR3: CASRNTDTQYF. The CDR3 DNA reads TGCGCCAGCAGGAACACAGATACGCAGTATTTT. The gene calls are TRBV5-1 and TRBJ2-3; no reliable D call. Germline values: CDR1 SGHRS, CDR2 YFSETQ. This CDR3 contains 11 residues. Trimming shortened V by 5 bases and J by 2 bases, and 3 bases separated the two germline ends.

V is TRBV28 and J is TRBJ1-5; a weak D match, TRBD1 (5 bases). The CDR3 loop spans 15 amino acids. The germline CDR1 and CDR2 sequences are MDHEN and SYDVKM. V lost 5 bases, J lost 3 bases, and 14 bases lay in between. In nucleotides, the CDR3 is TGTGCCAGCAGTCCCCGGACAAGTTCCAATCAGCCCCAGCATTTT. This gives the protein CASSPRTSSNQPQHF.

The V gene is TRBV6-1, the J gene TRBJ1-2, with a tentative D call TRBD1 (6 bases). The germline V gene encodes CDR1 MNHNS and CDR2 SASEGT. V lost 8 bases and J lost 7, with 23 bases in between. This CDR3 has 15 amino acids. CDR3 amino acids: CASLGQTLGWSGYTF. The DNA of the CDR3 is TGTGCCAGCCTAGGACAGACTTTGGGATGGAGTGGCTACACCTTC.